The 14 T cell receptor beta chains given below trace back to one sample, sequenced in a study of T cell responses to AZD1222 COVID-19 vaccine. Profiling relied on immunoSEQ multiplex PCR, and the TCRdb table lists in-frame clones only, not all of them. The profile shows 170,000 or so clones, about 92% of them singletons. This specimen consisted of peripheral blood, obtained on day 0 of AZD1222 vaccination. The receptors here all came from an adult in good health.

The table lists this clone with a count of one. This chain joins TRBV19 and TRBJ1-2, with D unresolved. Germline CDR1 and CDR2: LNHDA and SQIVND (reference sequence). The V and J ends lost 11 bases and 4 bases respectively, with 14 bases between them. This CDR3 region has 12 residues. The CDR3 DNA is TGTGCCGTTTACCGGCCGCCCTATGGCTACACCTTC. It yields the protein CAVYRPPYGYTF.

In nucleotides, the CDR3 is TGTGCCAGCAGCTTAGCAGCGGGGGGTACCTACGAGCAGTACTTC. Its protein is CASSLAAGGTYEQYF. The chain employs TRBV7-6 and TRBJ2-7, with 9 bases lining up with TRBD2. Losses at the gene ends were 0 bases for V and 2 bases for J; bases not matched to a gene: 2. The CDR3 loop spans 15 amino acids. CDR1 and CDR2 (germline): SGHVS, FNYEAQ.

The rearrangement links TRBV5-1 to TRBJ2-1; 10 bases align to TRBD2. The V gene end was trimmed by 5 bases and the J gene end by 9 bases; junction bases not matched to a gene: 5. Germline V gene data show CDR1 as SGHRS and CDR2 as YFSETQ. CDR3 size: 13 residues. The CDR3 DNA sequence: TGCGCCAGCAGAGAGCGGGGGGGCAGTGAGCAGTTCTTC. Protein product: CASRERGGSEQFF.

This clone was recorded once. The gene calls are TRBV7-2 and TRBJ1-6; maybe TRBD1 (6 bases). The CDR3 is made up of 17 amino acids. CDR1 is SGHTA, CDR2 FQGNSA, per germline. The V gene lost 1 base and the J gene lost 9 bases, with 19 bases spanning the gap. CDR3 loop: CASSLVPSLGGSSPLHF. In DNA form, the CDR3 reads TGTGCCAGCAGCTTAGTCCCAAGCCTCGGGGGCTCTTCACCCCTCCACTTT.

The rearrangement joins TRBV28 to TRBJ2-5; D is unclear. The V end lost 3 bases, the J end lost 5 bases, and 16 bases lay between the germline ends. The CDR3 has 15 residues. Per germline, CDR1 MDHEN and CDR2 SYDVKM. For the CDR3, the DNA is TGTGCCAGCAGTTTTGGGAATAATCTGGGCGAGACCCAGTACTTC. This codes for CASSFGNNLGETQYF. The complete variable domain, with remaining parts taken from reference TRBV28 and TRBJ2-5, reads DVKVTQSSRYLVKRTGEKVFLECVQDMDHENMFWYRQDPGLGLRLIYFSYDVKMKEKGDIPEGYSVSREKKERFSLILESASTNQTSMYLCASSFGNNLGETQYFGPGTRLLVL.

This clone turned up a few times. The genes are TRBV3-1 (or the pseudogene TRBV3-2) and TRBJ1-1, with D hard to call. The CDR3 extends over 13 amino acids. CDR1 LGHDT and CDR2 YNNKEL come from the germline V gene (reference sequence). The ends were cut back, 0 bases at V and 3 bases at J, with 5 bases in the middle. In DNA, the CDR3 is TGTGCCAGCAGCCAAGATCCGGACACTGAAGCTTTCTTT. This encodes CASSQDPDTEAFF.

This clone was found a few times. The chain combines TRBV28 with TRBJ1-1; TRBD1 agrees at 7 bases. The V and J ends lost 7 bases and 5 bases, in that order; junction bases with no gene match: 13. This CDR3 region has 15 residues. In germline, CDR1 is MDHEN, CDR2 SYDVKM. The CDR3 nucleotides are TGTGCCAGCACCCGAGGCGAGGGGGCGGGTACTGAAGCTTTCTTT. It is translated as CASTRGEGAGTEAFF.

This clone showed up just a few times. The V call is TRBV28, the J call TRBJ2-5, with 8 bases aligning to TRBD1. Germline V gene data show CDR1 as MDHEN and CDR2 as SYDVKM. The ends lost 2 bases at V and 4 bases at J; junction bases unmatched: 9. This CDR3 comprises 16 residues. CDR3 protein: CASSLIQGARRETQYF. As DNA, the CDR3 is TGTGCCAGCAGTTTAATCCAGGGGGCGCGCCGAGAGACCCAGTACTTC.

This clone has just one count. The V gene is TRBV4-1, the J gene TRBJ2-3; TRBD1 might be the D (6 bases). Germline CDR1 MGHRA, CDR2 YSYEKL. The CDR3 spans 15 residues. The V end was cut by 4 bases, the J end by 4 bases, with 15 bases between. CDR3 sequence (DNA): TGCGCCAGCAGCCTCACAGGGTTAGCGTCAGATACGCAGTATTTT. This codes for CASSLTGLASDTQYF.

The rearrangement uses TRBV6-5 and TRBJ1-6; D is ambiguous. Germline CDR1 MNHEY, CDR2 SVGAGI. Trimming left V 2 bases short and J 5 bases short, with 10 bases between. The CDR3 sequence is 15 residues long. The CDR3 DNA reads TGTGCCAGCAGTTACGGGGTTATTAATAATTCACCCCTCCACTTT. Translating gives CASSYGVINNSPLHF.

The chain joins TRBV6-2 or TRBV6-3 to TRBJ1-1, with 11 bases aligning to TRBD1. The V segment lost 5 bases and the J segment 9 bases; nucleotides outside the gene matches: 8. There are 14 residues in the CDR3. Germline V gene sequence: CDR1 MNHEY, CDR2 SVGEGT. The DNA of the CDR3 is TGTGCCAGCAGTCCGGACAGGGGGCCCCTAAAAGCTTTCTTT. Amino acid sequence: CASSPDRGPLKAFF.

The DNA of the CDR3 is TGTGCCAGCAGCCAAGATGAGGACGTAACCTACGAGCAGTACTTC. Protein product: CASSQDEDVTYEQYF. This rearrangement joins TRBV4-2 to TRBJ2-7; D gene uncertain. The CDR3 extends over 15 amino acids. The V gene's germline CDR1 is LGHNA and CDR2 YNFKEQ. V was clipped by 0 bases and J by 2 bases, with 11 bases between them.

This clone has more than one count but fewer than ten. The chain couples TRBV29-1 to TRBJ1-2, with D possibly TRBD1 on 6 matching bases. Germline V gene data show CDR1 as SQVTM and CDR2 as ANQGSEA. V was trimmed by 7 bases and J by 4 bases, leaving 13 bases between them. CDR3 length: 12 residues. The CDR3 spells CSAGGASYGYTF. CDR3 sequence (DNA): TGCAGCGCCGGGGGGGCATCCTATGGCTACACCTTC.

The chain has TRBV29-1 and TRBJ2-5; a possible D gene is TRBD1 (5 bases). Trimming removed 3 bases from V and 3 bases from J, with 8 bases in between. CDR3 length equals 12 residues. Germline values: CDR1 SQVTM, CDR2 ANQGSEA. DNA of the CDR3: TGCAGCGTTGATGAAGGGGAAGAGACCCAGTACTTC. Protein: CSVDEGEETQYF.